This TCR beta chain came from a study of human T cells and chemical hapten exposure. General study results and limits: Among TCRs, those above 1 in 1000 frequency were unaffected by DPC sensitization. Patch test score showed a positive correlation with PT1 expanded TCR counts.

Documented time point: patch test 2, 6 weeks after DPC sensitization. Documented treatment: therapeutic diphenylcyclopropenone sensitization with weekly scalp DPC. Samples of blood were obtained prior to the application of each patch test. Germline CDR1 LGHNA, CDR2 YSLEER. The CDR3 is made up of 16 amino acids. Trimming cost V 4 bases and J 4 bases; bases outside gene matches: 9. In this sample, this clonotype turned up many times. What it binds is unknown. Within the library, unique molecular identifiers were attached to each individual cDNA molecule. TCRdb used MiXCR to reprocess the RACE reads, holding one entry per CDR3 protein. The table shows a few hundred thousand distinct CDR3 sequences, with about 6.3% occurring only once.

This TCR derives from a woman aged 18-35 years with alopecia areata. Some clones in this sample may be carry-over from other donors' samples. The chain joins TRBV4-3 to TRBJ2-3, with 9 bases that match TRBD2. Here the sequenced sample was whole blood, taken in connection with sensitization to the hapten diphenylcyclopropenone (DPC). The chain's CDR3 is CASSPKGAGGPDTQYF. The DNA of the CDR3 is TGCGCCAGCAGCCCAAAAGGGGCGGGGGGGCCAGATACGCAGTATTTT.